The entry that follows covers one T cell receptor beta chain sequence. Its antigen is currently unknown. The sample comes from a study of blood T cells in healthy people across ages. Primed by a sample-barcoded 5' primer and a J-beta primer mix, a second PCR proceeded for roughly 6 to 12 cycles. Carrying 12 random nucleotides, a template-switch adaptor labeled each individual cDNA molecule. Sequencing recovered at least 3 million CDR3-containing paired-end reads from each sample. TCRdb called the 5' RACE reads again in MiXCR, with one record for every CDR3 protein. The sample consists of hundreds of thousands of distinct CDR3 sequences, about 30% of them appearing once. Overall study results and limits: Leaving the PBMCs unsorted stopped any conclusive comparison of naive versus antigen-experienced cells. Among long-lived donors, naive CD4+ cells were more numerous and diversity higher than in aged donors.

The receptor was derived from a woman of 80 years or more in good health. The sample taken for sequencing was blood.

DNA for the CDR3: TGTGCCAGCAGCTCCCTCGGGACTAGCGGGATCGCACAGTACGAGCAGTACTTC. This codes for CASSSLGTSGIAQYEQYF. The gene calls are TRBV7-9 and TRBJ2-7; 13 bases are a match to TRBD2. CDR3 length: 18 residues. Losses at the gene ends were 4 bases for V and 4 bases for J; bases not matched to a gene: 13. The germline CDR1 and CDR2 sequences are SEHNR and FQNEAQ (reference sequence).